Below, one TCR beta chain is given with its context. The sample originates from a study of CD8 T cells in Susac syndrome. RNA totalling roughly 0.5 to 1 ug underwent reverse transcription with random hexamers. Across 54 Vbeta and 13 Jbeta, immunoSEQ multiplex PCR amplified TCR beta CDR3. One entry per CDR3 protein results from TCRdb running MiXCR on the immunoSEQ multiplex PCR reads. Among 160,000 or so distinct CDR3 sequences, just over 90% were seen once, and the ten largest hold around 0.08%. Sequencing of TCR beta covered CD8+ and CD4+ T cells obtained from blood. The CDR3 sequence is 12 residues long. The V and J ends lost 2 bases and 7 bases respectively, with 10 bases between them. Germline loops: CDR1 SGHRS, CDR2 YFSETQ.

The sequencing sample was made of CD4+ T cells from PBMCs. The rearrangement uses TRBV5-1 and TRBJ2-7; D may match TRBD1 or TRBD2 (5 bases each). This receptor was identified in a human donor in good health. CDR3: CASSFGTLEQYF. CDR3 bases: TGCGCCAGCAGCTTCGGGACGTTAGAGCAGTACTTC. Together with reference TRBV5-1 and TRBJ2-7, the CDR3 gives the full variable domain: KAGVTQTPRYLIKTRGQQVTLSCSPISGHRSVSWYQQTPGQGLQFLFEYFSETQRNKGNFPGRFSGRQFSNSRSEMNVSTLELGDSALYLCASSFGTLEQYFGPGTRLTVT.